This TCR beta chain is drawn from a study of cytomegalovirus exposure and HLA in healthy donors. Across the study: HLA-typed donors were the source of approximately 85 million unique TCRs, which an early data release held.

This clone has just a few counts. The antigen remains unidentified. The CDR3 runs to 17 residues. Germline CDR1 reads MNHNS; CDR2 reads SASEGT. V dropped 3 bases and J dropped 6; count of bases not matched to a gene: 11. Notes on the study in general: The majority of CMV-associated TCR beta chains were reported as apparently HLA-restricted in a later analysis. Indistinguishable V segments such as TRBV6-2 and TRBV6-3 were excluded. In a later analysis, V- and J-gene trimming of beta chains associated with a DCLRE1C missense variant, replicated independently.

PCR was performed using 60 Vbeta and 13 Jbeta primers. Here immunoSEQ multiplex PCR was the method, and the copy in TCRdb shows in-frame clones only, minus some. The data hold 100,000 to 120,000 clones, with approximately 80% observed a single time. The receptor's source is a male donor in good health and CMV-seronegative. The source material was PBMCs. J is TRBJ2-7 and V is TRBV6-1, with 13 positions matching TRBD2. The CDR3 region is CASSDRATSGRATEQYF. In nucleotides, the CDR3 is TGTGCCAGCAGTGATAGGGCTACTAGCGGGAGGGCCACCGAGCAGTACTTC.